There are a few counts of the clone carrying this TCR beta chain. The authors ran a second PCR of 7 to 11 cycles using a sample-barcoded 5' primer and a J-beta primer mix. Each CDR3 protein is one row after TCRdb ran MiXCR on the 5' RACE reads. The table lists approximately 780,000 distinct CDR3 sequences, roughly 25% of them singletons. This entry comes from a study of blood T cells in healthy people across ages. This CDR3 has 13 residues. Trimming took off 7 bases at V and 0 bases at J, with 6 bases between the two ends. The germline gives CDR1 MGHDK, CDR2 SYGVNS. Another study also made use of these data, one on T cells of mothers and their children.

The chain links TRBV25-1 to TRBJ2-2; perhaps D is TRBD1 or TRBD2 (5 bases each). Specimen: blood. This TCR derives from a boy under 18 in good health. CDR3 residues: CASMGANTGELFF. CDR3 DNA: TGTGCCAGCATGGGGGCGAACACCGGGGAGCTGTTTTTT.